Presented here are 24 T cell receptor beta chains from one specimen sequenced in a study of blood T cell repertoires in COVID-19. The protocol was immunoSEQ multiplex PCR, while the TCRdb copy is restricted to in-frame clones and leaves out a portion. The table shows roughly 81,000 clones, with roughly four fifths occurring only once. Material: peripheral blood. The receptors were gathered from a man aged 60 to 69 with acute or convalescent COVID-19.

This chain joins TRBV21-1 and TRBJ2-3; the DNA was not used to check the table's D call, TRBD2. TRBV21-1 is a pseudogene. The CDR3 is 15 residues long. The CDR3 sequence is CASSPRGTRGDTQYF. The CDR3 nucleotides read TGTGCCAGCAGCCCCCGCGGTACTCGCGGAGATACGCAGTATTTT.

The chain links TRBV7-8 to TRBJ2-2; a possible D gene is TRBD2 (6 bases). In germline, CDR1 is SGHVS, CDR2 FQNEAQ. V was cut by 5 bases and J by 5 bases, with 30 bases left in between. This CDR3 spans 20 amino acids. CDR3 nucleotides: TGTGCCAGCAGCGTCCCCCCCGTCGGCCTACCCCGGGGGTCTACCGGGGAGCTGTTTTTT. Translation: CASSVPPVGLPRGSTGELFF.

The chain is built from TRBV7-8 and TRBJ1-4, with 8 bases that match TRBD1. V shed 2 bases, J shed 5 bases, and the junction held 7 bases outside the gene matches. The CDR3 is made up of 16 amino acids. Per the germline V gene, CDR1 is SGHVS and CDR2 is FQNEAQ. The CDR3 reads CASSLMSRTGNEKLFF. For the CDR3, the DNA is TGTGCCAGCAGCTTAATGTCCCGGACAGGGAATGAAAAACTGTTTTTT.

This clone is a singleton in its sample. This CDR3 reads CASRSTGGQETQYF. CDR3 nucleotides: TGTGCCAGCCGTTCAACAGGGGGCCAAGAGACCCAGTACTTC. The J gene is TRBJ2-5, the V gene TRBV6-5; 8 positions agree with TRBD1. The ends lost 8 bases at V and 1 base at J; junction bases unmatched: 6. CDR3 length: 14 residues. Germline CDR1 MNHEY, CDR2 SVGAGI.

The chain combines TRBV7-3 with TRBJ1-2; TRBD1 matches at 10 bases. The CDR3 is made up of 13 amino acids. Germline trimming cut 4 bases from V and 7 bases from J; bases unmatched to any gene: 3. Per the germline V gene, CDR1 is SGHTA and CDR2 is FQGTGA. CDR3 region: CASSSGQGIGYTF. CDR3 DNA sequence: TGTGCCAGCAGCTCGGGACAGGGGATTGGCTACACCTTC. Supplemented by reference TRBV7-3 and TRBJ1-2, the full variable domain reads GAGVSQTPSNKVTEKGKYVELRCDPISGHTALYWYRQSLGQGPEFLIYFQGTGAADDSGLPNDRFFAVRPEGSVSTLKIQRTERGDSAVYLCASSSGQGIGYTFGSGTRLTVV.

The J gene is TRBJ2-3, the V gene TRBV18, with 9 positions matching TRBD2. The junction had 12 bases not matched to a gene; V was cut back by 6 bases and J by 5 bases. The CDR3 contains 16 residues. Germline assignment: CDR1 KGHSH and CDR2 LQKENI. The DNA of the CDR3 is TGTGCCAGCTCCGAGCAGGACACTAGCGGGCGAGATACGCAGTATTTT. It specifies CASSEQDTSGRDTQYF.

The chain is built from TRBV4-3 and TRBJ1-2; 7 bases are a match to TRBD1. Germline V gene lookup returns CDR1 LGHNA and CDR2 YSLEER. CDR3 length equals 16 residues. V trimming: 4 bases; J trimming: 0 bases; junction bases outside the gene matches: 8. The CDR3, as DNA: TGCGCCAGCAGCCCTACGGACAGGCGAGCTAACTATGGCTACACCTTC. It yields the protein CASSPTDRRANYGYTF.

For the CDR3, the DNA is TGTGCCAGCAGCCAAGGTGACGGGTCCTCTGGGGCCAACGTCCTGACTTTC. The encoded protein is CASSQGDGSSGANVLTF. This sequence joins TRBV4-2 and TRBJ2-6, with D uncertain. Germline loops: CDR1 LGHNA, CDR2 YNFKEQ. Trimming shortened V by 1 base and J by 0 bases, and 10 bases separated the two germline ends. The CDR3 runs 17 residues.

V usage is TRBV24-1 and J usage is TRBJ2-4; 7 bases agree with TRBD1. V was clipped by 4 bases and J by 7 bases; unmatched bases: 6. The CDR3 length is 14 residues. Germline V gives CDR1 KGHDR, CDR2 SFDVKD. The CDR3 DNA sequence: TGTGCCACCAGTGACAGGGACAGAAATAACATTCAGTACTTC. It yields the protein CATSDRDRNNIQYF.

This rearrangement joins TRBV28 to TRBJ1-6; the match to TRBD1 covers 7 bases. The V segment lost 10 bases and the J segment 6 bases; nucleotides outside the gene matches: 15. The CDR3 extends over 16 amino acids. CDR1 is MDHEN and CDR2 is SYDVKM in the germline V gene. The CDR3 coding sequence is TGTGCCATCCGGCAGGGGGTAACGGCCCTTAATTCACCCCTCCACTTT. It translates to CAIRQGVTALNSPLHF.

The genes are TRBV5-1 and TRBJ1-4; D is undetermined. Deletions cut 1 base from V and 5 bases from J, with 12 bases between. The CDR3 sequence is 15 residues long. Looked up from germline, CDR1 is SGHRS and CDR2 is YFSETQ. The CDR3 DNA follows: TGCGCCAGCAGCTTGTCGGCAGGAGGGAATGAAAAACTGTTTTTT. This gives the protein CASSLSAGGNEKLFF.

V is TRBV9 and J is TRBJ1-3; TRBD1 agrees at 7 bases. J lost 0 bases, V lost 3 bases, and 3 bases had no gene match. The germline V gene encodes CDR1 SGDLS and CDR2 YYNGEE. CDR3 length: 15 amino acids. CDR3 DNA: TGTGCCAGCAGCGCGCACAGGGGCTCTGGAAACACCATATATTTT. Protein: CASSAHRGSGNTIYF. The whole variable domain, remainder taken from reference TRBV9 and TRBJ1-3, is DSGVTQTPKHLITATGQRVTLRCSPRSGDLSVYWYQQSLDQGLQFLIQYYNGEERAKGNILERFSAQQFPDLHSELNLSSLELGDSALYFCASSAHRGSGNTIYFGEGSWLTVV.

The V and J genes are TRBV27 and TRBJ1-2, with D unresolved. CDR3 size: 14 residues. The V gene lost 5 bases and the J gene lost 0 bases, with 10 bases spanning the gap. CDR1 is MNHEY, CDR2 SMNVEV, per germline (reference sequence). In nucleotides, the CDR3 is TGTGCCAGCAGTCCCGACATCGCTAACTATGGCTACACCTTC. It specifies CASSPDIANYGYTF.

This chain uses TRBV6-5 with TRBJ1-1; 7 bases fit TRBD1. The germline gives CDR1 MNHEY, CDR2 SVGAGI. The V gene end was trimmed by 6 bases and the J gene end by 3 bases; junction bases not matched to a gene: 4. The CDR3 runs 13 residues. In nucleotides, the CDR3 is TGTGCCAGCAGAACTACAGGGGACACTGAAGCTTTCTTT. The encoded protein is CASRTTGDTEAFF.

The gene calls are TRBV6-5 and TRBJ2-5, with D possibly TRBD2 on 6 matching bases. Germline assignment: CDR1 MNHEY and CDR2 SVGAGI. With 8 bases removed from V and 1 base from J, the gap between germline ends came to 11 bases. This CDR3 region has 13 residues. CDR3 coding DNA: TGTGCCAGCCACGCGGGGACCCAAGAGACCCAGTACTTC. Residues: CASHAGTQETQYF.

The CDR3 DNA is TGTGCCACCGGCCAGGTACTAGGCGGTGAAGCTTTCTTT. It translates to CATGQVLGGEAFF. This chain links TRBV15 with TRBJ1-1; D unclear. Germline assignment: CDR1 LNHNV and CDR2 YYDKDF (reference sequence). There are 13 residues in the CDR3. Trimming stripped 8 bases from V and 7 bases from J, with 17 bases between.

Only a few counts were recorded for this clone. This chain connects TRBV28 to TRBJ2-5; 7 nucleotides match TRBD2. The CDR3 length is 15 residues. Per the germline V gene, CDR1 is MDHEN and CDR2 is SYDVKM. Trimming at V came to 5 bases and at J to 6 bases, leaving 12 bases not matched to a gene. CDR3 coding DNA: TGTGCCAGCAGTATCTCCTCTAGCGGCCCCAAGACCCAGTACTTC. The encoded protein is CASSISSSGPKTQYF.

V and J are TRBV19 and TRBJ2-1; 8 bases align to TRBD1. The CDR3 consists of 16 residues. J gave up 1 base and V 1 base, and 3 bases lay outside the gene matches. The germline V gene has CDR1 LNHDA and CDR2 SQIVND (reference sequence). The CDR3 sequence: CASSIGTGRSYNEQFF. The DNA of the CDR3 is TGTGCCAGTAGTATAGGGACAGGGCGGTCCTACAATGAGCAGTTCTTC.

CDR3 sequence: CATSDEGAVHNEQFF. CDR3 DNA: TGTGCCACCAGTGATGAAGGAGCCGTACACAATGAGCAGTTCTTC. The rearrangement links TRBV24-1 to TRBJ2-1; D not certain. The CDR3 covers 15 residues. With 3 bases removed from V and 5 bases from J, the gap between germline ends came to 13 bases. Germline V lookup: CDR1 KGHDR, CDR2 SFDVKD.

The J gene is TRBJ1-1, the V gene TRBV14; TRBD1 matches at 7 bases. The germline V gene has CDR1 SGHDN and CDR2 FVKESK. V lost 4 bases to trimming and J lost 3 bases; unmatched junction nucleotides: 5. The CDR3 spans 14 residues. CDR3 nucleotide sequence: TGTGCCAGCAGCCCATGGGACAGATACACTGAAGCTTTCTTT. Its protein product is CASSPWDRYTEAFF.

Regarding this clone: Other DNA sequences in this sample translate to the same CDR3. The chain recombines TRBV7-2 with TRBJ2-2; D gene unclear. Trimming removed 4 bases at V and 3 bases at J, with 3 bases between. There are 12 residues in the CDR3. Germline V gives CDR1 SGHTA, CDR2 FQGNSA. The CDR3 reads CASSSYTGELFF. CDR3 DNA: TGTGCCAGCAGCTCTTACACCGGGGAGCTGTTTTTT.

The rearrangement joins TRBV9 to TRBJ1-3; possibly TRBD1 for D (5 bases). The germline V gene encodes CDR1 SGDLS and CDR2 YYNGEE. This CDR3 is 16 amino acids long. Trimming pared 7 bases from V and 2 bases from J, leaving 19 bases between. The chain's CDR3 is CASGALGITPGNTIYF. CDR3 DNA sequence: TGTGCCAGCGGGGCCTTGGGGATAACCCCTGGAAACACCATATATTTT.

About this clone itself: This sample also contains other DNA sequences that code for the same CDR3. This chain connects TRBV18 to TRBJ2-1, with 7 bases aligning to TRBD1. The CDR3 runs 14 residues. Trimming at V came to 3 bases and at J to 3 bases, leaving 2 bases not matched to a gene. The germline V gene encodes CDR1 KGHSH and CDR2 LQKENI. The CDR3, as DNA: TGTGCCAGCTCACCGGGACAGAGCTACAATGAGCAGTTCTTC. Its protein is CASSPGQSYNEQFF.

The chain couples TRBV30 to TRBJ2-7; possible D gene TRBD2, 6 bases. The CDR3 consists of 12 residues. CDR1 is GTSNPN, CDR2 SVGIG, per germline (reference sequence). Trimming shortened V by 1 base and J by 5 bases, and 9 bases separated the two germline ends. Written as DNA, the CDR3 is TGTGCCTGGAGTGCCTCGGGGGACGAGCAGTACTTC. Amino acids: CAWSASGDEQYF.